What follows are 30 T cell receptor beta chains derived from one specimen sequenced in a study of blood T cell repertoires in COVID-19. Profiled with immunoSEQ multiplex PCR; TCRdb holds only in-frame clones, not every one. The sample records over 200,000 clones, less than 85% being singletons. The source material was PBMCs or T cells enriched from blood (not recorded which). The receptors were gathered from a man aged 55 to 70 who had recovered from COVID-19.

The CDR3 loop reads CASSQDSWSGGLVDTQYF. CDR3 sequence (DNA): TGCGCCAGCAGCCAAGACTCGTGGAGCGGGGGGTTGGTGGATACGCAGTATTTT. V is TRBV4-3 and J is TRBJ2-3; 9 nucleotides align to TRBD2. V trimming: 0 bases; J trimming: 6 bases; junction bases outside the gene matches: 13. The CDR3 spans 18 residues. Per the germline V gene, CDR1 is LGHNA and CDR2 is YSLEER.

This clone has just one count. J is TRBJ1-1 and V is TRBV30, with 8 nucleotides matching TRBD1. Germline V lookup: CDR1 GTSNPN, CDR2 SVGIG (reference sequence). This CDR3 spans 14 amino acids. V shed 4 bases and J 4 bases; nucleotides not matched to a gene: 8. The CDR3 spells CAWTSGGAFTEAFF. The CDR3 DNA follows: TGTGCCTGGACTTCAGGGGGCGCGTTCACTGAAGCTTTCTTT. The full variable domain, completed using reference TRBV30 and TRBJ1-1, is SQTIHQWPATLVQPVGSPLSLECTVEGTSNPNLYWYRQAAGRGLQLLFYSVGIGQISSEVPQNLSASRPQDRQFILSSKKLLLSDSGFYLCAWTSGGAFTEAFFGQGTRLTVV.

The genes are TRBV7-2 and TRBJ1-2, with a tentative D call TRBD1 (5 bases). This CDR3 contains 13 residues. Deletions cut 4 bases from V and 7 bases from J, with 13 bases between. The germline gives CDR1 SGHTA, CDR2 FQGNSA. CDR3 DNA sequence: TGTGCCAGCAGCTCACGGGCAGGGCGTGGCTACACCTTC. It encodes CASSSRAGRGYTF.

This chain joins TRBV7-2 and TRBJ1-6; TRBD1 might be the D (5 bases). The V gene lost 0 bases and the J gene lost 5 bases, with 11 bases spanning the gap. The CDR3 has 16 amino acids. Germline V lookup: CDR1 SGHTA, CDR2 FQGNSA. The CDR3 region is CASSLAGGSDNSPLHF. CDR3 DNA sequence: TGTGCCAGCAGCTTAGCCGGGGGAAGTGATAATTCACCCCTCCACTTT.

The chain uses TRBV2 and TRBJ2-7; TRBD1 matches at 9 bases. From germline, CDR1 is SNHLY and CDR2 FYNNEI. The CDR3 runs 13 residues. Trimming cost V 6 bases and J 6 bases; bases outside gene matches: 6. The CDR3 protein is CASRTTGGGEQYF. The CDR3 nucleotides are TGTGCCAGCAGGACTACAGGGGGCGGCGAGCAGTACTTC.

V is TRBV7-6 and J is TRBJ2-1, with D uncertain. Germline assignment: CDR1 SGHVS and CDR2 FNYEAQ. This CDR3 is 15 amino acids long. Trimming removed 1 base from V and 0 bases from J, with 7 bases in between. Written as DNA, the CDR3 is TGTGCCAGCAGCTTAGGGCAGTACTCCTACAATGAGCAGTTCTTC. Protein sequence: CASSLGQYSYNEQFF.

The V gene is TRBV30, the J gene TRBJ1-1; 10 bases are a match to TRBD1. The CDR3 loop spans 14 amino acids. V dropped 3 bases and J dropped 9; count of bases not matched to a gene: 10. Germline V gene lookup returns CDR1 GTSNPN and CDR2 SVGIG (reference sequence). CDR3 residues: CAWSEDRGVGKAFF. The CDR3 bases are TGTGCCTGGAGCGAGGACAGGGGGGTCGGGAAAGCTTTCTTT.

The chain recombines TRBV6-6 with TRBJ1-2, with D unresolved. This CDR3 has 15 amino acids. Germline V gives CDR1 MNHNY, CDR2 SVGAGI (reference sequence). V lost 7 bases and J lost 6, with 21 bases in between. The CDR3 loop reads CASTLPQEGVNGYTF. CDR3 sequence (DNA): TGTGCCAGCACCCTACCCCAGGAGGGTGTGAATGGCTACACCTTC.

The CDR3 is CASSLADRSGELFF. CDR3 nucleotides: TGCGCCAGCAGCTTGGCCGACAGGTCCGGGGAGCTGTTTTTT. This rearrangement joins TRBV5-1 to TRBJ2-2; D might be TRBD1 (6 bases). The CDR3 is made up of 14 amino acids. The V end lost 0 bases, the J end lost 6 bases, and 9 bases lay between the germline ends. Germline CDR1 and CDR2: SGHRS and YFSETQ.

This chain connects TRBV15 to TRBJ1-2; tentative D call: TRBD1 (5 bases). Per the germline V gene, CDR1 is LNHNV and CDR2 is YYDKDF (reference sequence). V shed 2 bases and J shed 5 bases, with 6 bases lying between them. The CDR3 totals 12 residues. CDR3 nucleotide sequence: TGTGCCACCAGCAGAAGACAGTATGGCTACACCTTC. It codes for CATSRRQYGYTF.

This chain links TRBV18 with TRBJ1-1, with a possible D match to TRBD1 (5 bases). This CDR3 has 15 residues. Germline CDR1 and CDR2: KGHSH and LQKENI. Trimming removed 1 base at V and 1 base at J, with 10 bases between. CDR3 in DNA: TGTGCCAGCTCACCACTGCAGGGCACGAACACTGAAGCTTTCTTT. Protein: CASSPLQGTNTEAFF.

The chain is built from TRBV7-2 and TRBJ1-6; D perhaps matches TRBD1 (5 bases). Germline CDR1 SGHTA, CDR2 FQGNSA. The length of the CDR3 is 15 residues. V dropped 3 bases and J dropped 7 bases, with 13 bases sitting between them. Written as DNA, the CDR3 is TGTGCCAGCAGCTTTAACCAGGGAGGAAATTCACCCCTCCACTTT. It codes for CASSFNQGGNSPLHF.

The chain carries TRBV7-2 and TRBJ2-3; 8 positions match TRBD2. Trimming removed 1 base from V and 2 bases from J; junction bases left unmatched: 2. CDR3 size: 15 residues. CDR1 is SGHTA and CDR2 is FQGNSA in the germline V gene. The CDR3 loop is CASSLVAGTTDTQYF. The CDR3 DNA follows: TGTGCCAGCAGCTTAGTAGCGGGGACCACAGATACGCAGTATTTT. Drawing the rest from reference TRBV7-2 and TRBJ2-3, the complete variable domain is GAGVSQSPSNKVTEKGKDVELRCDPISGHTALYWYRQSLGQGLEFLIYFQGNSAPDKSGLPSDRFSAERTGGSVSTLTIQRTQQEDSAVYLCASSLVAGTTDTQYFGPGTRLTVL.

The V gene is TRBV5-1, the J gene TRBJ2-5, with 7 bases that match TRBD1. The V gene end was trimmed by 4 bases and the J gene end by 10 bases; junction bases not matched to a gene: 4. There are 11 residues in the CDR3. CDR1 is SGHRS, CDR2 YFSETQ, per germline. CDR3: CASSTDRVQYF. As DNA, the CDR3 is TGCGCCAGCAGCACCGACAGGGTCCAGTACTTC.

The V and J genes are TRBV10-3 and TRBJ2-6; TRBD1 matches 8 bases. Germline V CDR1 and CDR2: ENHRY, SYGVKD. Unmatched junction bases numbered 8, after V lost 7 bases and J lost 0 bases. The CDR3 is 17 residues long. The chain's CDR3 is CAITPGTGPSGANVLTF. The CDR3 DNA reads as TGTGCCATCACTCCAGGGACAGGCCCCTCTGGGGCCAACGTCCTGACTTTC.

The chain joins TRBV10-3 to TRBJ1-2; D ambiguous. Germline assignment: CDR1 ENHRY and CDR2 SYGVKD. The CDR3 has 13 amino acids. V lost 4 bases and J 5 bases, leaving 11 bases between the germline ends. The CDR3 nucleotides are TGTGCCATCAGTGCGGGTACGGGTTATGGCTACACCTTC. Protein: CAISAGTGYGYTF.

CDR3: CASSQAGAPGNTIYF. The CDR3 DNA follows: TGTGCCAGCAGCCAAGCGGGTGCTCCCGGAAACACCATATATTTT. The chain has TRBV3-1 (or the pseudogene TRBV3-2) and TRBJ1-3; D is unresolved. V was trimmed by 1 base and J by 4 bases, leaving 11 bases between them. CDR3 length equals 15 residues. Germline V gene sequence: CDR1 LGHDT, CDR2 YNNKEL (reference sequence).

The V call is TRBV11-2, the J call TRBJ1-2; TRBD1 agrees at 9 bases. Losses at the gene ends were 4 bases for V and 6 bases for J; bases not matched to a gene: 9. The CDR3 is 15 residues long. Germline V gene lookup returns CDR1 SGHAT and CDR2 FQNNGV. CDR3 nucleotides: TGTGCCAGCAGCTACTCACAGGGGGCGGTCGATGGCTACACCTTC. It codes for CASSYSQGAVDGYTF.

This clone occurred once. The chain recombines TRBV9 with TRBJ2-3; 10 bases fit TRBD2. Germline lookup yields CDR1 SGDLS and CDR2 YYNGEE. Germline trimming cut 9 bases from V and 0 bases from J; bases unmatched to any gene: 10. The CDR3 extends over 16 amino acids. CDR3 residues: CATSTSGLTSTDTQYF. The CDR3 DNA follows: TGTGCCACCTCGACTAGCGGGCTAACTAGCACAGATACGCAGTATTTT.

The rearrangement joins TRBV7-8 to TRBJ1-1; D uncertain. The germline V and J ends were trimmed by 5 bases and 8 bases, with 12 bases remaining between them. CDR1 and CDR2 (germline): SGHVS, FQNEAQ. The CDR3 consists of 12 residues. The CDR3 spells CASSPLGGEAFF. As DNA, the CDR3 is TGTGCCAGCAGCCCGCTAGGCGGGGAAGCTTTCTTT.

This clone showed up just a few times. J is TRBJ2-7 and V is TRBV19, with 9 bases that match TRBD1. V was pared by 4 bases and J by 2 bases, with 3 bases of the junction left unmatched. There are 14 residues in the CDR3. Per the germline V gene, CDR1 is LNHDA and CDR2 is SQIVND (reference sequence). This CDR3 is CASSTRQGAYEQYF. The CDR3 nucleotides read TGTGCCAGTAGTACGCGACAGGGGGCCTACGAGCAGTACTTC.

V and J are TRBV19 and TRBJ2-5; no reliable D call. V was trimmed by 1 base and J by 5 bases, leaving 5 bases between them. This CDR3 is 12 amino acids long. Germline V CDR1 and CDR2: LNHDA, SQIVND (reference sequence). CDR3 in amino acids: CASSIGQETQYF. The CDR3 coding sequence is TGTGCCAGTAGTATAGGGCAGGAGACCCAGTACTTC.

This chain uses TRBV5-8 with TRBJ2-5; maybe TRBD1 (6 bases). Germline CDR1 reads SGHTS; CDR2 reads YDEGEE. The germline V and J ends were trimmed by 3 bases and 4 bases, with 16 bases remaining between them. The CDR3 is 15 amino acids. Here the CDR3 reads CASSSEQGLRETQYF. For the CDR3, the DNA is TGTGCCAGCAGCTCGGAACAGGGCCTGCGAGAGACCCAGTACTTC.

This clone was observed at least ten times. CDR3 DNA: TGCGCCAGCAGCGGACAGGGAATTACCGGGGAGCTGTTTTTT. Amino acid sequence: CASSGQGITGELFF. The J gene is TRBJ2-2, the V gene TRBV5-1, with 8 nucleotides matching TRBD1. Trimming at V came to 4 bases and at J to 5 bases, leaving 4 bases not matched to a gene. The germline V gene encodes CDR1 SGHRS and CDR2 YFSETQ. This CDR3 contains 14 residues. The full variable domain, rest sourced from reference TRBV5-1 and TRBJ2-2, is KAGVTQTPRYLIKTRGQQVTLSCSPISGHRSVSWYQQTPGQGLQFLFEYFSETQRNKGNFPGRFSGRQFSNSRSEMNVSTLELGDSALYLCASSGQGITGELFFGEGSRLTVL.

This sequence joins TRBV9 and TRBJ2-5; weak D call: TRBD2 (7 bases). The V gene lost 4 bases and the J gene lost 9 bases, with 19 bases spanning the gap. Per the germline V gene, CDR1 is SGDLS and CDR2 is YYNGEE. The CDR3 covers 14 residues. The CDR3 DNA reads as TGTGCCAGCAGCCTCTCTAGCGGTCCAGGGGCCCAGTACTTC. Translated, it gives CASSLSSGPGAQYF.

The chain carries TRBV11-2 and TRBJ2-1, with 16 bases that match TRBD2. The CDR3 totals 18 residues. Germline loops: CDR1 SGHAT, CDR2 FQNNGV. Trimming removed 4 bases from V and 7 bases from J; junction bases left unmatched: 10. The CDR3 reads CASSSGTSGGAGRNEQFF. The DNA of the CDR3 is TGTGCCAGCAGCTCCGGGACTAGCGGGGGGGCCGGGAGGAATGAGCAGTTCTTC.

CDR3 DNA sequence: TGTGCCATCAGTGACCAGGCCGCCGGCTACGAGCAGTACTTC. Protein product: CAISDQAAGYEQYF. The chain links TRBV10-3 to TRBJ2-7, with D unresolved. This CDR3 comprises 14 residues. V lost 3 bases and J lost 3, with 12 bases in between. Germline CDR1 ENHRY, CDR2 SYGVKD.

V gene TRBV6-5 combines with J gene TRBJ1-3; D is undetermined. The V and J ends lost 5 bases and 4 bases respectively, with 12 bases between them. The CDR3 length is 14 residues. CDR1 is MNHEY, CDR2 SVGAGI, per germline. The CDR3 sequence is CASSIDVRGNTIYF. For the CDR3, the DNA is TGTGCCAGCAGTATAGATGTGAGAGGAAACACCATATATTTT.

The sample holds one count of this clone. The V gene is TRBV4-2, the J gene TRBJ2-7, with a possible D match to TRBD1 (6 bases). This CDR3 is 14 amino acids long. Germline CDR1 is LGHNA and CDR2 is YNFKEQ. V dropped 6 bases and J dropped 6 bases, with 18 bases sitting between them. Written as DNA, the CDR3 is TGTGCCAGCAGACAAACTGGACAGAACGCCGAGCAGTACTTC. Encoded protein: CASRQTGQNAEQYF.

The chain recombines TRBV4-1 with TRBJ1-4, with D maybe TRBD1 (6 bases). Trimming pared 0 bases from V and 4 bases from J, leaving 12 bases between. Germline loops: CDR1 MGHRA, CDR2 YSYEKL. CDR3 length: 16 amino acids. In nucleotides, the CDR3 is TGCGCCAGCAGCCAAGACCCAGGACAGTATAATGAAAAACTGTTTTTT. Its protein product is CASSQDPGQYNEKLFF.